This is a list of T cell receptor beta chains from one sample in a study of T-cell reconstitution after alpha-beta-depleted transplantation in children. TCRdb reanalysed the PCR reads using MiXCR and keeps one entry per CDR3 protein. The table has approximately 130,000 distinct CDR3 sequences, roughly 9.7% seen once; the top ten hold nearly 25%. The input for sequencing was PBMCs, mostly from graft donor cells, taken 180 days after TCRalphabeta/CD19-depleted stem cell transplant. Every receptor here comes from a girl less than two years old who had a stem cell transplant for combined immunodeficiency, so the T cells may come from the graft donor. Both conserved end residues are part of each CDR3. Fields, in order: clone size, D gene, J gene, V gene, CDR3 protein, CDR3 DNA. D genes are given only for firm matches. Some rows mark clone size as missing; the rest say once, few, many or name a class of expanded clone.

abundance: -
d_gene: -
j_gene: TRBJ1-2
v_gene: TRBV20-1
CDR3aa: CSASGGRYGYTF
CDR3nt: TGCAGTGCTAGTGGGGGGAGGTATGGCTACACCTTC

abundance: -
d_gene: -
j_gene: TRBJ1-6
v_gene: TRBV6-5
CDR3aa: CATQGPGAGSPLHF
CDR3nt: TGTGCCACCCAGGGTCCTGGTGCGGGTTCACCCCTCCACTTT

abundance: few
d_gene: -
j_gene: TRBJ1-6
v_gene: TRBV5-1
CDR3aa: CASSLDGRASPLHF
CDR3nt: TGCGCCAGCAGCTTGGATGGGCGCGCATCACCCCTCCACTTT

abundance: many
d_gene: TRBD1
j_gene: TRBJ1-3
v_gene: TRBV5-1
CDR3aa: CASSLGPGGNGNTIYF
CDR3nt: TGCGCCAGCAGCTTGGGACCAGGGGGCAATGGAAACACCATATATTTT

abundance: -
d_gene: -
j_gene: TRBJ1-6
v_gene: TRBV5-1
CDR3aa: CASSLARGSYNSPLHF
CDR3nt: TGCGCCAGCAGCTTGGCCAGGGGCTCCTATAATTCACCCCTCCACTTT

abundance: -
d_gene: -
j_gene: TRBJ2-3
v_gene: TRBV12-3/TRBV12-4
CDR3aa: CASSLDASTDTQYF
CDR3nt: TGTGCCAGCAGTTTAGATGCCAGCACAGATACGCAGTATTTT

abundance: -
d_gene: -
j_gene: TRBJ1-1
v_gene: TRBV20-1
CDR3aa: CSASPGRGEGTEAFF
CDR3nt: TGCAGTGCTAGTCCGGGGAGGGGAGAAGGGACTGAAGCTTTCTTT

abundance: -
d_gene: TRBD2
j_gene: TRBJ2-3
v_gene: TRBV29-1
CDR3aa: CSVSVAGLWSTQYF
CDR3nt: TGCAGCGTTTCCGTAGCGGGTTTGTGGAGTACGCAGTATTTT

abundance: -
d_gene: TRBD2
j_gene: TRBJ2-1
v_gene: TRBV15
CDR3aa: CATSRYGTSGSRGSYNEQFF
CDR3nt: TGTGCCACCAGCAGATACGGGACTAGCGGGAGCAGGGGCTCCTACAATGAGCAGTTCTTC

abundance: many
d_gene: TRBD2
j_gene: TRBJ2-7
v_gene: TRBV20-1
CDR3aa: CSARNPGLADYEQYF
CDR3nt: TGCAGTGCTAGAAACCCGGGACTAGCGGACTACGAGCAGTACTTC

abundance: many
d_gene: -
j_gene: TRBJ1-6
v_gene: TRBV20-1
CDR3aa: CSARDILANSPLHF
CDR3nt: TGCAGTGCTAGAGACATTCTAGCCAATTCACCCCTCCACTTT

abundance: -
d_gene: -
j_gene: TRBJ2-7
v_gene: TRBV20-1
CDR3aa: CSARPGHLSSYEQYF
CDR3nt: TGCAGTGCTAGACCTGGACATTTAAGCTCCTACGAGCAGTACTTC

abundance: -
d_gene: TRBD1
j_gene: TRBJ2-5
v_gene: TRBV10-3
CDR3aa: CAIRAGTEETQYF
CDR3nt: TGTGCCATCAGGGCCGGGACAGAAGAGACCCAGTACTTC

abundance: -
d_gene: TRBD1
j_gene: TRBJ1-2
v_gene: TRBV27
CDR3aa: CASSFARGYGYTF
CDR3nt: TGTGCCAGCAGTTTCGCCAGGGGGTATGGCTACACCTTC